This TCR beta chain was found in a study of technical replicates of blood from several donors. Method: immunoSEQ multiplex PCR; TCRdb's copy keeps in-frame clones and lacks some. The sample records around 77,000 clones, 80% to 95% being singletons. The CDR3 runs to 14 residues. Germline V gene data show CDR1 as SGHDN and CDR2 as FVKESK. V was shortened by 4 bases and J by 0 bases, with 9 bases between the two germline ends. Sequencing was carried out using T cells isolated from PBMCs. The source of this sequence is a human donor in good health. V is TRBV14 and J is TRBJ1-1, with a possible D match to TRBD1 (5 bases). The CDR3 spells CASSRDSMNTEAFF. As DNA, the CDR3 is TGTGCCAGCAGCCGTGACAGCATGAACACTGAAGCTTTCTTT.